Detailed here is one T cell receptor beta chain. Clones were read by immunoSEQ multiplex PCR, and TCRdb kept only the in-frame ones, dropping some. The table records 350,000 or so clones, about 92% of them present only once. This entry is derived from a study of blood T cell repertoires in COVID-19. Whole-study context: PBMCs, B-cell-depleted T cells, or T cells provided the cDNA or gDNA that made up the material.

This TCR was sampled from a woman aged 55-69 years with COVID-19, enrolled during active disease. The sequenced material came from peripheral blood.

The DNA of the CDR3 is TGTGCCAGCAGTTACTACCTAGCGCGAGAAAAACTGTTTTTT. It codes for CASSYYLAREKLFF. The chain has TRBV6-6 and TRBJ1-4, with no clear D. V was shortened by 1 base and J by 8 bases, with 11 bases between the two germline ends. Germline V lookup: CDR1 MNHNY, CDR2 SVGAGI (reference sequence). The CDR3 contains 14 residues.